This TCR beta chain was found in a study of T cell changes during pregnancy in multiple sclerosis. Germline-derived CDR1 and CDR2 are SGHVS and FQNEAQ. V lost 4 bases, J lost 4 bases, and 8 bases stayed unmatched. The CDR3 is 15 amino acids. TCRdb's copy holds only in-frame clones and misses some; the assay was immunoSEQ multiplex PCR. Found here are roughly 35,000 clones, approximately 90% of them singletons; the top ten hold under 0.55%. The TCR originated in a female donor with multiple sclerosis, enrolled in a pregnancy study. The sample consisted of CD4+ T cells from peripheral blood mononuclear cells, taken after pregnancy. The chain recombines TRBV7-8 with TRBJ2-7; TRBD2 matches 9 bases. The CDR3 spells CASSYLAGKSYEQYF. DNA for the CDR3: TGTGCCAGCAGCTATCTAGCGGGGAAGTCTTACGAGCAGTACTTC.